The 29 T cell receptor beta chains given below trace back to one sample, sequenced in a study of blood T cell repertoires in COVID-19. The method was immunoSEQ multiplex PCR; TCRdb's version includes in-frame clones alone and lacks a portion of them. The data contain about 380,000 clones, around 92% of them singletons. The sample consisted of peripheral blood. Receptors were obtained from a man aged 40-49 years with acute or convalescent COVID-19.

The rearrangement links TRBV6-2 or TRBV6-3 to TRBJ1-2, with a weak D call TRBD1 (5 bases). Germline V gives CDR1 MNHEY, CDR2 SVGEGT. Trimming removed 5 bases at V and 8 bases at J, with 12 bases between. This CDR3 has 12 residues. Here the CDR3 reads CASSPGEMGYTF. The CDR3 nucleotides are TGTGCCAGCAGTCCGGGGGAAATGGGCTACACCTTC.

This chain links TRBV7-2 with TRBJ1-2, with a possible D match to TRBD1 (5 bases). Per germline, CDR1 SGHTA and CDR2 FQGNSA. CDR3 length equals 14 residues. V gave up 6 bases and J gave up 8 bases, with 19 bases separating them. The CDR3 loop is CASSLAGYERGYTF. The CDR3 DNA follows: TGTGCCAGCAGTTTGGCAGGGTATGAGAGAGGCTACACCTTC.

J is TRBJ1-1 and V is TRBV6-5; D possibly corresponds to TRBD1 (6 bases). CDR1 is MNHEY, CDR2 SVGAGI, per germline. Trimming took off 6 bases at V and 3 bases at J, with 11 bases between the two ends. CDR3 length equals 13 residues. CDR3 nucleotides: TGTGCCAGCAGGGGGGGGCCGCACACTGAAGCTTTCTTT. Its translation: CASRGGPHTEAFF.

The V call is TRBV15, the J call TRBJ2-7; TRBD2 agrees at 9 bases. The germline V gene encodes CDR1 LNHNV and CDR2 YYDKDF (reference sequence). The trim removed 0 bases at V and 6 bases at J, leaving 12 bases unmatched. There are 17 residues in the CDR3. In DNA, the CDR3 is TGTGCCACCAGCAGAGATCTTGGTAGCGGGAGAGTTAGCGAGCAGTACTTC. As protein: CATSRDLGSGRVSEQYF.

This clone has only a few counts. The V call is TRBV5-1, the J call TRBJ1-4, with 11 bases aligning to TRBD1. The CDR3 is 15 amino acids. With 4 bases clipped from V and 7 bases from J, the junction kept 6 bases outside the gene matches. CDR1 is SGHRS, CDR2 YFSETQ, per germline. Here the CDR3 DNA reads TGCGCCAGCAGCGGACGGACAGGGGGCGGTGAAAAACTGTTTTTT. This encodes CASSGRTGGGEKLFF.

In this sample, this clone turned up once. This rearrangement joins TRBV28 to TRBJ1-5, with a weak D call TRBD1 (5 bases). CDR1 is MDHEN and CDR2 is SYDVKM in the germline V gene. The CDR3 is 15 residues long. With 6 bases removed from V and 1 base from J, the gap between germline ends came to 13 bases. CDR3 DNA sequence: TGTGCCAGCAGACGGACACCTCTAAGCAATCAGCCCCAGCATTTT. This gives the protein CASRRTPLSNQPQHF.

This clone was observed once. The CDR3 DNA reads as TGTGCCAGCAGGCCGAATGGGGGCTGGTCAAACACTGAAGCTTTCTTT. It is translated as CASRPNGGWSNTEAFF. The rearrangement links TRBV27 to TRBJ1-1, with D perhaps TRBD1 (6 bases). The germline V gene has CDR1 MNHEY and CDR2 SMNVEV (reference sequence). V was shortened by 6 bases and J by 2 bases, with 19 bases between the two germline ends. The CDR3 runs to 16 residues.

Only one count was recorded for this clone. V gene TRBV27 combines with J gene TRBJ2-2; no clear D gene. CDR1 is MNHEY, CDR2 SMNVEV, per germline (reference sequence). The ends were cut back, 2 bases at V and 1 base at J, with 8 bases in the middle. CDR3 size: 15 residues. This CDR3 reads CASSLLSGNTGELFF. CDR3 coding DNA: TGTGCCAGCAGTTTACTATCCGGGAACACCGGGGAGCTGTTTTTT.

The chain has TRBV6-2 or TRBV6-3 and TRBJ1-1; D remains unclear. The germline V gene encodes CDR1 MNHEY and CDR2 SVGEGT. V lost 5 bases, J lost 4 bases, and 14 bases lay in between. The CDR3 totals 14 residues. CDR3 region: CASSHGVEGTEAFF. Here the CDR3 DNA reads TGTGCCAGCAGTCACGGAGTAGAGGGCACTGAAGCTTTCTTT.

The rearrangement uses TRBV3-1 (or the pseudogene TRBV3-2) and TRBJ2-7; possibly TRBD2 for D (7 bases). The CDR3 sequence is 17 residues long. V was clipped by 2 bases and J by 0 bases, with 17 bases between them. Germline assignment: CDR1 LGHDT and CDR2 YNNKEL (reference sequence). CDR3 loop: CASSQFPGGGLSYEQYF. The CDR3 DNA reads TGTGCCAGCAGCCAATTTCCTGGGGGGGGGCTCTCCTACGAGCAGTACTTC.

In regard to this clone: Relative to the germline gene, one junction end is altered; a read error may explain this. The chain recombines TRBV30 with TRBJ2-3; 7 nucleotides line up with TRBD1. The CDR3 extends over 10 amino acids. Germline V gene lookup returns CDR1 GTSNPN and CDR2 SVGIG (reference sequence). The DNA for the CDR3 is TGTGCCGTAGGACAGGTGGATCTCCATTTT. Its protein product is CAVGQVDLHF.

This clone was seen only a few times. The chain employs TRBV7-5 and TRBJ1-3; TRBD1 was called by the table and not checked on the DNA. TRBV7-5 is a known pseudogene. This CDR3 contains 14 residues. For the CDR3, the DNA is TGTGCCAGACGGGACATTTTCTGGAGAAACACCATATATTTT. Translating gives CARRDIFWRNTIYF.

The V call is TRBV27, the J call TRBJ1-1; 7 positions match TRBD1. This CDR3 has 13 amino acids. The V segment lost 6 bases and the J segment 10 bases; nucleotides outside the gene matches: 11. Looked up from germline, CDR1 is MNHEY and CDR2 is SMNVEV (reference sequence). CDR3 amino acids: CASSIHLTGRAFF. The CDR3 DNA is TGTGCCAGCAGCATACATCTGACAGGGCGAGCTTTCTTT.

Points on this clone: Other nucleotide sequences in the sample specify the same CDR3. The CDR3 sequence: CASSVVSGSSYNEQFF. CDR3 sequence (DNA): TGTGCCAGCAGCGTAGTTAGCGGGAGCTCCTACAATGAGCAGTTCTTC. The chain links TRBV9 to TRBJ2-1, with 9 bases that match TRBD2. Germline loops: CDR1 SGDLS, CDR2 YYNGEE. V was pared by 0 bases and J by 0 bases, with 1 base of the junction left unmatched. CDR3 length equals 16 residues.

The CDR3 region has the DNA TGTGCCAGCAGTTACGGCAGGCCCTACGAGCAGTACTTC. Translating gives CASSYGRPYEQYF. V usage is TRBV6-5 and J usage is TRBJ2-7; D gene uncertain. Trimming removed 2 bases at V and 2 bases at J, with 7 bases between. Germline CDR1 MNHEY, CDR2 SVGAGI. This CDR3 has 13 residues.

V and J are TRBV14 and TRBJ1-1; TRBD1 matches 7 bases. In germline, CDR1 is SGHDN, CDR2 FVKESK. The CDR3 has 15 amino acids. V was clipped by 2 bases and J by 1 base; unmatched bases: 4. CDR3 in DNA: TGTGCCAGCAGCCAAATCGGGACAGCGAACACTGAAGCTTTCTTT. Protein sequence: CASSQIGTANTEAFF.

This rearrangement joins TRBV27 to TRBJ2-3, with a weak D call TRBD2 (6 bases). V dropped 5 bases and J dropped 6 bases, with 15 bases sitting between them. This CDR3 region has 14 residues. From germline, CDR1 is MNHEY and CDR2 SMNVEV (reference sequence). Here the CDR3 reads CASSPPGGTDTQYF. Here the CDR3 DNA reads TGTGCCAGCAGTCCACCCGGGGGTACCGATACGCAGTATTTT.

This chain connects TRBV2 to TRBJ1-1; TRBD1 aligns across 7 bases. V was clipped by 6 bases and J by 5 bases; unmatched bases: 12. From germline, CDR1 is SNHLY and CDR2 FYNNEI. This CDR3 contains 15 residues. The CDR3 sequence: CASSATPGGRTEAFF. In DNA, the CDR3 is TGTGCCAGCAGCGCTACTCCAGGGGGGCGAACTGAAGCTTTCTTT.

The chain recombines TRBV5-1 with TRBJ1-1, with a possible D match to TRBD1 (5 bases). The CDR3 is made up of 17 amino acids. The V gene's germline CDR1 is SGHRS and CDR2 YFSETQ. Trimming pared 4 bases from V and 5 bases from J, leaving 24 bases between. This chain's CDR3 is CASSTGRGGREATEAFF. The CDR3 nucleotides read TGCGCCAGCAGCACCGGCCGGGGGGGACGGGAGGCTACTGAAGCTTTCTTT.

The chain links TRBV5-8 to TRBJ1-2, with D possibly TRBD1 on 5 matching bases. CDR1 SGHTS and CDR2 YDEGEE come from the germline V gene. Trimming left V 1 base short and J 7 bases short, with 17 bases between. CDR3 length: 15 amino acids. CDR3: CASSLRAGLWSGYTF. DNA for the CDR3: TGTGCCAGCAGCTTGCGGGCAGGGTTGTGGAGTGGCTACACCTTC.

The J gene is TRBJ2-7, the V gene TRBV19; 7 bases are shared with TRBD1. Germline CDR1 is LNHDA and CDR2 is SQIVND (reference sequence). After removal of 4 bases from V and 0 bases from J, the junction contained 6 bases not matched to a gene. This CDR3 contains 15 residues. This CDR3 is CASSTWDSRSYEQYF. In DNA form, the CDR3 reads TGTGCCAGTAGTACATGGGACAGCCGCTCCTACGAGCAGTACTTC.

V and J are TRBV4-2 and TRBJ2-3, with 7 bases aligning to TRBD2. The CDR3 is made up of 16 amino acids. V gave up 4 bases and J gave up 0 bases; unmatched junction bases: 7. CDR1 is LGHNA and CDR2 is YNFKEQ in the germline V gene. The CDR3 sequence: CASSPLAETSTDTQYF. The CDR3 DNA reads TGTGCCAGCAGCCCGCTAGCGGAAACTAGCACAGATACGCAGTATTTT.

The rearrangement uses TRBV7-9 and TRBJ2-7; a weak D match, TRBD2 (5 bases). Deletions cut 5 bases from V and 1 base from J, with 12 bases between. Germline CDR1 is SEHNR and CDR2 is FQNEAQ (reference sequence). This CDR3 has 14 amino acids. CDR3 coding DNA: TGTGCCAGCAGCCCCTCCACGGGATCCTACGAGCAGTACTTC. This codes for CASSPSTGSYEQYF. Looking up the rest from reference TRBV7-9 and TRBJ2-7 gives the full variable domain: DTGVSQNPRHKITKRGQNVTFRCDPISEHNRLYWYRQTLGQGPEFLTYFQNEAQLEKSRLLSDRFSAERPKGSFSTLEIQRTEQGDSAMYLCASSPSTGSYEQYFGPGTRLTVT.

The chain is built from TRBV6-5 and TRBJ2-7, with TRBD2 matching 8 bases. This CDR3 spans 13 amino acids. V lost 10 bases to trimming and J lost 3 bases; unmatched junction nucleotides: 8. The germline V gene has CDR1 MNHEY and CDR2 SVGAGI. The chain's CDR3 is CAIRGGSYYEQYF. The CDR3 DNA follows: TGTGCCATTCGGGGGGGCTCTTACTACGAGCAGTACTTC.

A single count supports this clone. The CDR3 coding sequence is TGCAGCGTTGAAGGAGAAAGTGAAAAACTGTTTTTT. Encoded protein: CSVEGESEKLFF. This chain uses TRBV29-1 with TRBJ1-4; no definite D call. The CDR3 loop spans 12 amino acids. CDR1 and CDR2 (germline): SQVTM, ANQGSEA. Trimming left V 1 base short and J 7 bases short, with 7 bases between.

The rearrangement joins TRBV3-1 (or the pseudogene TRBV3-2) to TRBJ2-5; TRBD2 is a possible D gene (5 bases). Trimming shortened V by 2 bases and J by 4 bases, and 14 bases separated the two germline ends. The germline CDR1 and CDR2 sequences are LGHDT and YNNKEL (reference sequence). The length of the CDR3 is 15 residues. CDR3 loop: CASSQRGSWRETQYF. The CDR3 bases are TGTGCCAGCAGCCAACGAGGGAGTTGGCGAGAGACCCAGTACTTC.

DNA for the CDR3: TGTGCCAGCAGTAGACAGGTTTACGAGCAGTACTTC. Its protein product is CASSRQVYEQYF. J is TRBJ2-7 and V is TRBV2; D is perhaps TRBD1 (6 bases). Germline CDR1 and CDR2: SNHLY and FYNNEI. The CDR3 sequence is 12 residues long. V was clipped by 5 bases and J by 4 bases, with 9 bases between them.

For the CDR3, the DNA is TGTGCCAGCAGTCAACAGGGGTCTGGAAACACCATATATTTT. Its translation: CASSQQGSGNTIYF. This chain joins TRBV27 and TRBJ1-3; the match to TRBD1 covers 7 bases. The V gene end was trimmed by 5 bases and the J gene end by 1 base; junction bases not matched to a gene: 2. Germline V gives CDR1 MNHEY, CDR2 SMNVEV (reference sequence). The CDR3 loop spans 14 amino acids.

The J gene is TRBJ1-5, the V gene TRBV19; unclear D gene. In germline, CDR1 is LNHDA, CDR2 SQIVND (reference sequence). Deletions cut 3 bases from V and 0 bases from J, with 12 bases between. The CDR3 totals 16 residues. The DNA for the CDR3 is TGTGCCAGTAGTATGATAAGCACCTATAGCAATCAGCCCCAGCATTTT. This sequence encodes CASSMISTYSNQPQHF.